This paragraph reports one TCR beta chain. This CDR3 is also generated by other DNA sequences in the sample. Measured with immunoSEQ multiplex PCR; TCRdb has only the in-frame clones, and not every one. The table lists around 150,000 clones, 85% to 95% of them singletons. This record belongs to a study of T cell responses to AZD1222 COVID-19 vaccine. Trimming removed 5 bases from V and 7 bases from J, with 12 bases in between. Germline V gene data show CDR1 as DFQATT and CDR2 as SNEGSKA (reference sequence). The CDR3 sequence is 11 residues long. The sequencing used peripheral blood, collected 28 days after the second AZD1222 dose. This chain connects TRBV20-1 to TRBJ2-7, with D uncertain. The clonotype was recovered from an adult who received the AZD1222 COVID-19 vaccine. The CDR3 region is CSAPSLGEQYF. DNA of the CDR3: TGCAGTGCTCCCTCCCTCGGGGAGCAGTACTTC.